These 27 T cell receptor beta chains came from one sample sequenced in a study of blood T cell repertoires in COVID-19. Assay used: immunoSEQ multiplex PCR; TCRdb lists only in-frame clones, some missing. This table holds about 73,000 clones, approximately 83% found once. Sequenced material: peripheral blood. These receptors came from a human donor in a cohort sampled during active COVID-19.

The chain recombines TRBV20-1 with TRBJ2-5; 9 bases map to TRBD1. Germline CDR1 is DFQATT and CDR2 is SNEGSKA (reference sequence). CDR3 size: 13 residues. After removal of 3 bases from V and 4 bases from J, the junction contained 3 bases not matched to a gene. In nucleotides, the CDR3 is TGCAGTGCTAGTCCGGGACAGGGAGAGACCCAGTACTTC. Translating it yields CSASPGQGETQYF.

The chain couples TRBV7-2 to TRBJ1-3; D perhaps matches TRBD1 (6 bases). V was pared by 1 base and J by 6 bases, with 13 bases between. This CDR3 contains 15 residues. Per the germline V gene, CDR1 is SGHTA and CDR2 is FQGNSA. CDR3 DNA sequence: TGTGCCAGCAGCTTAGGGCAGGGGTTGGAAAACACCATATATTTT. Protein product: CASSLGQGLENTIYF.

The chain is built from TRBV15 and TRBJ1-3; TRBD1 matches 9 bases. Germline values: CDR1 LNHNV, CDR2 YYDKDF (reference sequence). CDR3 length equals 15 residues. V lost 5 bases to trimming and J lost 3 bases; unmatched junction nucleotides: 5. CDR3 loop: CATSVQGAVGNTIYF. The CDR3 bases are TGTGCCACCAGCGTACAGGGGGCTGTTGGAAACACCATATATTTT.

This clone was seen once. The gene calls are TRBV13 and TRBJ1-1; D not resolved. Trimming left V 5 bases short and J 1 base short, with 5 bases between. Germline V gene data show CDR1 as PRHDT and CDR2 as FYEKMQ (reference sequence). The CDR3 consists of 12 residues. The CDR3 sequence: CASSPKNTEAFF. As DNA, the CDR3 is TGTGCCAGCAGCCCAAAGAACACTGAAGCTTTCTTT.

The rearrangement joins TRBV19 to TRBJ2-2; D possibly corresponds to TRBD2 (6 bases). Germline V CDR1 and CDR2: LNHDA, SQIVND (reference sequence). V shed 3 bases and J shed 2 bases, with 13 bases lying between them. The CDR3 runs 16 residues. CDR3 residues: CASSIIGGVNTGELFF. The DNA for the CDR3 is TGTGCCAGTAGTATTATCGGAGGGGTCAACACCGGGGAGCTGTTTTTT.

This clone occurred once. The chain joins TRBV15 to TRBJ2-7; 7 bases align to TRBD1. The trim removed 1 base at V and 4 bases at J, leaving 7 bases unmatched. The CDR3 is 15 residues long. Germline V gives CDR1 LNHNV, CDR2 YYDKDF (reference sequence). CDR3 in DNA: TGTGCCACCAGCAGAGTTGTAGAGGGGGCTTACGAGCAGTACTTC. Its protein product is CATSRVVEGAYEQYF.

This sequence joins TRBV5-5 and TRBJ1-2; D may be TRBD1 (5 bases). Between the trimmed V and J ends, which lost 0 bases and 0 bases, there was a span of 12 bases. This CDR3 is built from 16 residues. The V gene's germline CDR1 is SGHKS and CDR2 YYEKEE (reference sequence). In DNA, the CDR3 is TGTGCCAGCAGCTTGGCATGGTCCAGGGCTAACTATGGCTACACCTTC. As protein: CASSLAWSRANYGYTF.

The chain joins TRBV7-3 to TRBJ2-1; 9 bases are a match to TRBD1. The CDR3 length is 19 residues. Germline CDR1 reads SGHTA; CDR2 reads FQGTGA. V lost 1 base to trimming and J lost 2 bases; unmatched junction nucleotides: 12. The CDR3 bases are TGTGCCAGCAGCTTAAATCCCGGGACAGGGTACGGTACCTACAATGAGCAGTTCTTC. Encoded protein: CASSLNPGTGYGTYNEQFF.

This chain uses TRBV2 with TRBJ2-1; tentative D call: TRBD2 (5 bases). The germline gives CDR1 SNHLY, CDR2 FYNNEI. This CDR3 is 21 amino acids long. The V gene lost 4 bases and the J gene lost 4 bases, with 32 bases spanning the gap. The CDR3, as DNA: TGTGCCAGCAGTGGCTATTGGAACTCCGTCCCTCAGCGGATACTTTACAATGAGCAGTTCTTC. It translates to CASSGYWNSVPQRILYNEQFF.

The CDR3 reads CASSLDVGRGNGELFF. The CDR3 DNA sequence: TGCGCCAGCAGCTTGGATGTCGGACGGGGGAACGGGGAGCTGTTTTTT. The chain employs TRBV5-1 and TRBJ2-2; D perhaps matches TRBD2 (6 bases). Germline CDR1 and CDR2: SGHRS and YFSETQ. The CDR3 extends over 16 amino acids. Trimming took 0 bases from V and 7 from J, leaving 16 bases between them.

This chain joins TRBV25-1 and TRBJ2-7; tentatively, D is TRBD1 (5 bases). The CDR3 is 13 amino acids. Germline V lookup: CDR1 MGHDK, CDR2 SYGVNS. V dropped 6 bases and J dropped 0 bases, with 9 bases sitting between them. Written as DNA, the CDR3 is TGTGCCAGCAGGACAGCAACCTCCTACGAGCAGTACTTC. This sequence encodes CASRTATSYEQYF.

The chain employs TRBV19 and TRBJ2-1, with TRBD2 identical over 8 bases. CDR1 and CDR2 (germline): LNHDA, SQIVND (reference sequence). The V and J ends lost 6 bases and 5 bases, in that order; junction bases with no gene match: 3. This CDR3 is 13 amino acids long. The CDR3 spells CASRELADNEQFF. The CDR3 DNA reads as TGTGCCAGTAGGGAACTAGCGGACAATGAGCAGTTCTTC.

The J gene is TRBJ1-1, the V gene TRBV7-2, with D possibly TRBD1 on 5 matching bases. Between the trimmed V and J ends, which lost 4 bases and 2 bases, there was a span of 11 bases. The CDR3 consists of 14 residues. CDR1 is SGHTA, CDR2 FQGNSA, per germline. This chain's CDR3 is CASSSQATNTEAFF. As DNA, the CDR3 is TGTGCCAGCAGCTCACAGGCAACCAACACTGAAGCTTTCTTT.

The V gene is TRBV4-2, the J gene TRBJ2-1; 9 bases map to TRBD2. This CDR3 comprises 21 residues. Germline-derived CDR1 and CDR2 are LGHNA and YNFKEQ. V lost 1 base, J lost 1 base, and 17 bases stayed unmatched. The chain's CDR3 is CASSQVVGSSGAGGSYNEQFF. As DNA, the CDR3 is TGTGCCAGCAGCCAAGTTGTTGGCTCTAGCGGGGCGGGGGGATCCTACAATGAGCAGTTCTTC.

CDR3 coding DNA: TGTGCCAGCAGCTCCTCCGGGGGGAGAACAGATACGCAGTATTTT. Amino acids: CASSSSGGRTDTQYF. The rearrangement joins TRBV7-3 to TRBJ2-3; the match to TRBD2 covers 7 bases. Per germline, CDR1 SGHTA and CDR2 FQGTGA. Germline trimming cut 4 bases from V and 3 bases from J; bases unmatched to any gene: 7. This CDR3 has 15 residues.

In this sample, this clone turned up once. This chain connects TRBV6-5 to TRBJ1-1; D may be TRBD1 (5 bases). Trimming cost V 2 bases and J 7 bases, with 20 bases left between them. The CDR3 has 16 amino acids. Germline loops: CDR1 MNHEY, CDR2 SVGAGI. CDR3 loop: CASSYLEGAGTYEAFF. CDR3 nucleotides: TGTGCCAGCAGTTACCTGGAGGGTGCGGGGACCTATGAAGCTTTCTTT.

This chain links TRBV6-6 with TRBJ2-1; a weak D match, TRBD1 (5 bases). Trimming stripped 7 bases from V and 5 bases from J, with 12 bases between. The germline V gene encodes CDR1 MNHNY and CDR2 SVGAGI (reference sequence). The length of the CDR3 is 13 residues. DNA for the CDR3: TGTGCCAGCACCAATGGGGCCAACAATGAGCAGTTCTTC. Encoded protein: CASTNGANNEQFF.

The rearrangement uses TRBV14 and TRBJ2-1, with 9 bases aligning to TRBD2. Trimming removed 4 bases from V and 10 bases from J; junction bases left unmatched: 14. There are 16 residues in the CDR3. From germline, CDR1 is SGHDN and CDR2 FVKESK. The CDR3 DNA follows: TGTGCCAGCAGCCCCTTGGGTAGCGGGGGTTTAGGAGAGCAGTTCTTC. It is translated as CASSPLGSGGLGEQFF.

This clone has a single count. The chain is built from TRBV6-2 or TRBV6-3 and TRBJ2-7; D ambiguous. Germline CDR1 reads MNHEY; CDR2 reads SVGEGT. There are 11 residues in the CDR3. V was clipped by 5 bases and J by 3 bases, with 5 bases between them. The CDR3 loop is CASSQFYEQYF. In DNA, the CDR3 is TGTGCCAGCAGTCAATTCTACGAGCAGTACTTC.

V usage is TRBV4-3 and J usage is TRBJ2-7, with TRBD2 identical over 7 bases. Germline V gives CDR1 LGHNA, CDR2 YSLEER. The CDR3 is 14 amino acids. V lost 1 base to trimming and J lost 4 bases; unmatched junction nucleotides: 4. Here the CDR3 reads CASSQGIGGYEQYF. CDR3 nucleotide sequence: TGCGCCAGCAGCCAAGGTATCGGGGGGTACGAGCAGTACTTC.

The chain combines TRBV4-2 with TRBJ2-7; D remains unclear. The V gene lost 0 bases and the J gene lost 0 bases, with 12 bases spanning the gap. Germline V lookup: CDR1 LGHNA, CDR2 YNFKEQ. The CDR3 runs 16 residues. The CDR3: CASSQDAASYSYEQYF. CDR3 nucleotides: TGTGCCAGCAGCCAAGATGCGGCCAGCTACTCCTACGAGCAGTACTTC.

The chain has TRBV7-2 and TRBJ2-1; the match to TRBD2 covers 7 bases. CDR1 is SGHTA, CDR2 FQGNSA, per germline. This CDR3 region has 12 residues. The J segment lost 13 bases and the V segment lost 3 bases, leaving 6 bases of the junction unmatched. The CDR3 DNA is TGTGCCAGCAGCTTTAGACTAGCTCTTCAGTTCTTC. Protein product: CASSFRLALQFF.

This clone was found once. This chain links TRBV2 with TRBJ2-7; a possible D gene is TRBD2 (6 bases). Germline V lookup: CDR1 SNHLY, CDR2 FYNNEI. Deletions cut 0 bases from V and 6 bases from J, with 9 bases between. The CDR3 runs to 13 residues. CDR3 protein: CASSEALSGEQYF. The CDR3 DNA is TGTGCCAGCAGTGAAGCGCTTAGCGGCGAGCAGTACTTC.

The chain employs TRBV7-8 and TRBJ2-7; D call uncertain. With 0 bases removed from V and 0 bases from J, the gap between germline ends came to 6 bases. The CDR3 consists of 14 residues. Germline values: CDR1 SGHVS, CDR2 FQNEAQ. CDR3 sequence reads: CASSLARNSYEQYF. The CDR3 coding sequence is TGTGCCAGCAGCTTAGCCAGGAACTCCTACGAGCAGTACTTC.

The chain is built from TRBV6-5 and TRBJ1-4; 9 nucleotides line up with TRBD1. CDR1 and CDR2 from the germline V gene are MNHEY and SVGAGI. Losses at the gene ends were 4 bases for V and 4 bases for J; bases not matched to a gene: 4. CDR3 size: 15 residues. DNA for the CDR3: TGTGCCAGCAGTTGGACAGGGGCCCGTAATGAAAAACTGTTTTTT. This gives the protein CASSWTGARNEKLFF.

This clone was observed a single time. The V gene is TRBV10-3, the J gene TRBJ2-5; 11 nucleotides agree with TRBD2. J lost 2 bases, V lost 3 bases, and 5 bases had no gene match. CDR1 ENHRY and CDR2 SYGVKD come from the germline V gene. This CDR3 has 16 residues. CDR3 sequence reads: CAISDSLAGGQETQYF. CDR3 in DNA: TGTGCCATCAGTGATAGTTTAGCGGGGGGGCAAGAGACCCAGTACTTC.

The chain combines TRBV19 with TRBJ1-5; D unclear. The V end was cut by 6 bases, the J end by 3 bases, with 12 bases between. CDR1 is LNHDA, CDR2 SQIVND, per germline (reference sequence). The CDR3 has 14 residues. CDR3 nucleotides: TGTGCCAGTAGGACGATGGGCCCCAATCAGCCCCAGCATTTT. Encoded protein: CASRTMGPNQPQHF.